This record looks at one T cell receptor beta chain sequence and its context. Its specificity is not known. Trimming shortened V by 11 bases and J by 5 bases, and 10 bases separated the two germline ends. The CDR3 runs to 11 residues. Germline V gene lookup returns CDR1 SEHNR and CDR2 FQNEAQ (reference sequence). One entry per CDR3 protein, called by TCRdb with MiXCR from the reads. Of roughly 730,000 distinct CDR3 sequences detected, roughly 33% appear once; the ten largest clones hold 15% to 20%. The sample is drawn from a study of T cell repertoires in cytomegalovirus infection. Study in general: Recently identified HLA-C-restricted CMV epitopes were among the peptides used. Points from the study as a whole: Adding up the frequency of public TCR beta families identified people who carried CMV plus the relevant HLA. In two of eight donors, the top clonotype was HLA-C-restricted CMV-specific.

The genes are TRBV7-9 and TRBJ2-1; D is tentatively TRBD1 or TRBD2 (6 bases each). This clonotype was obtained from a human donor in good health (CMV status not recorded). Some clones in this sample may be carry-over from other donors' samples. The sample consisted of cultured PBMCs, taken from culture after CMV antigen stimulation. CDR3 DNA: TGTGCCGGCGGGACACACAATGAGCAGTTCTTC. This translates into CAGGTHNEQFF.